This T cell receptor beta chain was sequenced during a study of early T cells in non-severe SARS-CoV-2 infection. Attachment of unique molecular identifiers to individual cDNA molecules was performed. TCRdb reprocessed the 5' RACE reads with MiXCR, giving one entry per CDR3 protein. This sample yields more than 45,000 distinct CDR3 sequences, of which under 15% are seen a single time; about 4% belongs to the top ten. This clonotype was detected many times. At one end the junction does not follow the germline gene, possibly because of a read error. This CDR3 comprises 13 residues. Germline V gene data show CDR1 as LNHNV and CDR2 as YYDKDF (reference sequence).

The material sequenced was whole blood. The V call is TRBV15, the J call TRBJ2-1, with D perhaps TRBD2 (5 bases). The origin of this receptor is an adult who was a healthcare worker with PCR-confirmed SARS-CoV-2 infection or an uninfected control (not recorded which). DNA of the CDR3: TGTGCCACCAGTAGAGCGGTCTACAATGAGCAGTTCTTC. Protein: CATSRAVYNEQFF. Filled out from reference TRBV15 and TRBJ2-1, the complete variable domain reads DAMVIQNPRYQVTQFGKPVTLSCSQTLNHNVMYWYQQKSSQAPKLLFHYYDKDFNNEADTPDNFQSRRPNTSFCFLDIRSPGLGDTAMYLCATSRAVYNEQFFGPGTRLTVL.